This T cell receptor beta chain emerged from a study of T cell clonotyping in hematopoietic cell transplantation. Study at large: Cytoreduction preceded collection of pretransplant recipient samples.

The CDR3 contains 13 residues. V gave up 6 bases and J gave up 5 bases, with 14 bases separating them. Germline V gene data show CDR1 as SGHNT and CDR2 as YYREEE (reference sequence). Study-wide findings and caveats: After transplant, recipient diversity fell while pathologically expanded clonotypes grew through day 180.

This table comes from immunoSEQ multiplex PCR, and its TCRdb copy is limited to in-frame clones, with some not included. The table shows fewer than 100,000 clones, with about 95% occurring only once. As for this clone: Its target is not known.

Time point specified: recipient sample about 28 days before transplant, after cytoreduction. The source was peripheral blood mononuclear cells, collected before stem cell transplant. The chain links TRBV5-4 to TRBJ2-5, with TRBD2 as a possible D gene (5 bases). This TCR derives from a woman aged 50 to 60 with acute myeloid leukemia. Some clones in this sample may be carry-over from other donors' samples. The CDR3 DNA reads TGTGCCAGCATGACAAAACTAGGGGAGACCCAGTACTTC. Translation: CASMTKLGETQYF.